These 27 T cell receptor beta chains share one sample of origin, sequenced in a study of blood T cell repertoires in COVID-19. Generated by immunoSEQ multiplex PCR, the TCRdb table keeps only in-frame clones and is missing some. The sample holds 310,000 or so clones, roughly 84% seen once. Material for sequencing was peripheral blood. Receptors originate from a man between 45 and 60 years old with active or convalescent COVID-19.

This clone showed up just a few times. This chain connects TRBV7-3 to TRBJ1-1; D uncertain. This CDR3 is built from 13 residues. Germline loops: CDR1 SGHTA, CDR2 FQGTGA. Trimming removed 6 bases from V and 4 bases from J, with 12 bases in between. The CDR3 DNA is TGTGCCAGCAGTGCCGGGTTGGGCACTGAAGCTTTCTTT. Translated, it gives CASSAGLGTEAFF.

The rearrangement links TRBV14 to TRBJ2-7; 7 positions match TRBD2. Germline V gene data show CDR1 as SGHDN and CDR2 as FVKESK. The junction had 8 bases not matched to a gene; V was cut back by 5 bases and J by 4 bases. The CDR3 contains 14 residues. CDR3 DNA: TGTGCCAGCAGCAAGTTGACGGGGGGTTACGAGCAGTACTTC. This codes for CASSKLTGGYEQYF.

The genes are TRBV5-1 and TRBJ1-1; TRBD1 matches 8 bases. Germline V gives CDR1 SGHRS, CDR2 YFSETQ. V was clipped by 0 bases and J by 0 bases; unmatched bases: 4. The CDR3 consists of 16 residues. The CDR3 DNA is TGCGCCAGCAGCTTGGCTCCAGGGGGCATGAACACTGAAGCTTTCTTT. Amino acids: CASSLAPGGMNTEAFF.

In regard to this clone: Distinct nucleotide sequences in the sample also encode this CDR3. The gene calls are TRBV4-1 and TRBJ1-1; D is ambiguous. CDR1 is MGHRA and CDR2 is YSYEKL in the germline V gene. The CDR3 is made up of 14 amino acids. The V end was cut by 0 bases, the J end by 1 base, with 6 bases between. CDR3 coding DNA: TGCGCCAGCAGCCAAGATCGGTCGAACACTGAAGCTTTCTTT. Its translation: CASSQDRSNTEAFF.

V is TRBV30 and J is TRBJ1-6, with D perhaps TRBD1 (6 bases). The CDR3 spans 14 residues. The V gene's germline CDR1 is GTSNPN and CDR2 SVGIG (reference sequence). Trimming removed 6 bases from V and 9 bases from J, with 18 bases in between. Written as DNA, the CDR3 is TGTGCCTGTGAAAACGGGGGGCGGGGTTCACCCCTCCACTTT. This gives the protein CACENGGRGSPLHF.

V is TRBV5-4 and J is TRBJ1-2; 8 positions agree with TRBD1. Trimming at V came to 2 bases and at J to 6 bases, leaving 12 bases not matched to a gene. The CDR3 length is 16 residues. In germline, CDR1 is SGHNT, CDR2 YYREEE (reference sequence). CDR3 sequence: CASSFTGGGALNGYTF. The CDR3 DNA is TGTGCCAGCAGCTTTACAGGGGGTGGGGCTCTAAATGGCTACACCTTC.

The chain combines TRBV2 with TRBJ2-3; 11 bases map to TRBD2. The CDR3 runs to 16 residues. The V gene end was trimmed by 7 bases and the J gene end by 0 bases; junction bases not matched to a gene: 6. CDR1 and CDR2 from the germline V gene are SNHLY and FYNNEI. The CDR3 sequence is CASIASSGRSTDTQYF. CDR3 sequence (DNA): TGTGCCAGCATTGCCTCTAGCGGGAGGAGCACAGATACGCAGTATTTT. Complete variable domain (other parts from reference TRBV2 and TRBJ2-3): EPEVTQTPSHQVTQMGQEVILRCVPISNHLYFYWYRQILGQKVEFLVSFYNNEISEKSEIFDDQFSVERPDGSNFTLKIRSTKLEDSAMYFCASIASSGRSTDTQYFGPGTRLTVL.

The CDR3 coding sequence is TGTGCCATCAGTGAGAGCCGAGCGACAGCTCAAGCTTTCTTT. Residues: CAISESRATAQAFF. The chain couples TRBV10-3 to TRBJ1-1; tentatively, D is TRBD1 (5 bases). The V gene lost 2 bases and the J gene lost 9 bases, with 16 bases spanning the gap. The CDR3 is 14 residues long. Per the germline V gene, CDR1 is ENHRY and CDR2 is SYGVKD.

This chain links TRBV4-3 with TRBJ2-2; 13 bases are shared with TRBD2. The germline gives CDR1 LGHNA, CDR2 YSLEER. V lost 4 bases to trimming and J lost 4 bases; unmatched junction nucleotides: 6. The CDR3 is 17 residues long. This CDR3 reads CASSRRTSGGITGELFF. DNA of the CDR3: TGCGCCAGCAGCCGGCGGACTAGCGGGGGTATCACCGGGGAGCTGTTTTTT.

This rearrangement joins TRBV28 to TRBJ2-7; D perhaps matches TRBD2 (6 bases). V lost 5 bases and J 2 bases, leaving 7 bases between the germline ends. Germline CDR1 and CDR2: MDHEN and SYDVKM. The CDR3 is 12 amino acids. CDR3 sequence reads: CASSGGTYEQYF. CDR3 sequence (DNA): TGTGCCAGCAGTGGGGGGACCTACGAGCAGTACTTC.

The chain has TRBV7-8 and TRBJ2-2, with a tentative D call TRBD2 (5 bases). The CDR3 spans 18 residues. With 1 base removed from V and 0 bases from J, the gap between germline ends came to 15 bases. CDR1 is SGHVS, CDR2 FQNEAQ, per germline. The CDR3 is CASSLGRVGVTNTGELFF. Here the CDR3 DNA reads TGTGCCAGCAGCTTAGGGCGGGTCGGGGTCACGAACACCGGGGAGCTGTTTTTT. Full variable domain (missing parts from reference TRBV7-8 and TRBJ2-2): GAGVSQSPRYKVAKRGQDVALRCDPISGHVSLFWYQQALGQGPEFLTYFQNEAQLDKSGLPSDRFFAERPEGSVSTLKIQRTQQEDSAVYLCASSLGRVGVTNTGELFFGEGSRLTVL.

The chain is built from TRBV28 and TRBJ1-5; possible D gene TRBD1, 5 bases. This CDR3 has 17 residues. V was trimmed by 6 bases and J by 1 base, leaving 19 bases between them. Germline CDR1 reads MDHEN; CDR2 reads SYDVKM. The CDR3 spells CASSPLYPDSSNQPQHF. CDR3 in DNA: TGTGCCAGCAGCCCATTATATCCCGACAGCAGCAATCAGCCCCAGCATTTT.

V usage is TRBV9 and J usage is TRBJ2-2; D may be TRBD2 (6 bases). The germline V gene encodes CDR1 SGDLS and CDR2 YYNGEE. The ends were cut back, 0 bases at V and 5 bases at J, with 11 bases in the middle. CDR3 length equals 15 residues. The CDR3 reads CASSVGPEGTGELFF. The CDR3 nucleotides read TGTGCCAGCAGCGTAGGGCCGGAGGGGACCGGGGAGCTGTTTTTT.

V usage is TRBV9 and J usage is TRBJ2-7; 8 positions agree with TRBD1. This CDR3 contains 14 residues. The V gene end was trimmed by 2 bases and the J gene end by 4 bases; junction bases not matched to a gene: 5. CDR1 and CDR2 (germline): SGDLS, YYNGEE. CDR3 in DNA: TGTGCCAGCAGCGTCGGGACAGGTCTTTACGAGCAGTACTTC. Translated, it gives CASSVGTGLYEQYF.

This clone has at least ten counts. The chain uses TRBV7-9 and TRBJ1-2, with D unresolved. CDR1 SEHNR and CDR2 FQNEAQ come from the germline V gene (reference sequence). Between the trimmed V and J ends, which lost 2 bases and 6 bases, there was a span of 4 bases. The CDR3 contains 11 residues. The CDR3 spells CASSLRDGYTF. As DNA, the CDR3 is TGTGCCAGCAGCTTACGGGATGGCTACACCTTC.

This clone was seen only once. Other DNA sequences in this specimen translate into the identical CDR3. The rearrangement links TRBV19 to TRBJ1-6; TRBD1 matches at 8 bases. The CDR3 totals 13 residues. Germline CDR1 LNHDA, CDR2 SQIVND (reference sequence). The trim removed 9 bases at V and 10 bases at J, leaving 8 bases unmatched. The CDR3 region is CASGGQGGSPLHF. DNA of the CDR3: TGTGCCAGCGGAGGACAGGGCGGCTCACCCCTCCACTTT.

This sequence joins TRBV28 and TRBJ1-2; 7 bases align to TRBD1. Unmatched junction bases numbered 7, after V lost 5 bases and J lost 4 bases. The germline V gene has CDR1 MDHEN and CDR2 SYDVKM. This CDR3 comprises 14 residues. The CDR3 coding sequence is TGTGCCAGCAGTAGACAGGGCAACATCTATGGCTACACCTTC. Its protein product is CASSRQGNIYGYTF.

The rearrangement links TRBV6-1 to TRBJ2-3; D gene ambiguous. This CDR3 region has 13 residues. Trimming removed 2 bases from V and 4 bases from J, with 7 bases in between. Germline assignment: CDR1 MNHNS and CDR2 SASEGT. This chain's CDR3 is CASSERDSDTQYF. CDR3 DNA: TGTGCCAGCAGTGAACGTGACTCAGATACGCAGTATTTT.

This chain links TRBV10-3 with TRBJ1-3; unclear D gene. V lost 10 bases and J 1 base, leaving 8 bases between the germline ends. This CDR3 spans 12 amino acids. In germline, CDR1 is ENHRY, CDR2 SYGVKD. CDR3 region: CATEGSGNTIYF. In nucleotides, the CDR3 is TGTGCCACCGAGGGATCTGGAAACACCATATATTTT.

Notes on this clone: One end of the junction is discordant with germline, which a read error may explain. CDR3 in amino acids: CASSKLGQLSTQPQHF. The CDR3 DNA reads TGTGCCAGCAGCAAGCTGGGACAGCTTAGCACTCAGCCCCAGCATTTT. V is TRBV5-6 and J is TRBJ1-5; 7 bases agree with TRBD1. The CDR3 contains 16 residues. Germline V gives CDR1 SGHDT, CDR2 YYEEEE.

J is TRBJ2-3 and V is TRBV7-2, with 10 bases identical to TRBD2. Germline CDR1 SGHTA, CDR2 FQGNSA. The CDR3 has 15 residues. The V segment lost 2 bases and the J segment 14 bases; nucleotides outside the gene matches: 13. Written as DNA, the CDR3 is TGTGCCAGCAGCTTAAGAGCGAATAGCGGGGGGCCGGGGTATTTT. Amino acids: CASSLRANSGGPGYF.

The chain is built from TRBV4-2 and TRBJ2-7; 15 bases agree with TRBD2. The germline V gene encodes CDR1 LGHNA and CDR2 YNFKEQ. The CDR3 spans 16 residues. The trim removed 4 bases at V and 5 bases at J, leaving 6 bases unmatched. DNA of the CDR3: TGTGCCAGCAGCCGGGGACTAGCGGGGGGAGAAAACGAGCAGTACTTC. Protein product: CASSRGLAGGENEQYF.

The CDR3 DNA reads TGTGCCAGCCTCAGGACAGGGGAAGAGACCCAGTACTTC. Amino acid sequence: CASLRTGEETQYF. V is TRBV19 and J is TRBJ2-5; 9 positions agree with TRBD1. V lost 9 bases, J lost 3 bases, and 5 bases stayed unmatched. CDR1 is LNHDA and CDR2 is SQIVND in the germline V gene (reference sequence). The CDR3 has 13 residues. Supplemented by reference TRBV19 and TRBJ2-5, the full variable domain reads DGGITQSPKYLFRKEGQNVTLSCEQNLNHDAMYWYRQDPGQGLRLIYYSQIVNDFQKGDIAEGYSVSREKKESFPLTVTSAQKNPTAFYLCASLRTGEETQYFGPGTRLLVL.

This chain connects TRBV7-2 to TRBJ2-7; TRBD1 matches at 8 bases. With 3 bases clipped from V and 6 bases from J, the junction kept 4 bases outside the gene matches. This CDR3 comprises 13 residues. Germline CDR1 SGHTA, CDR2 FQGNSA. CDR3 DNA: TGTGCCAGCAGCTTGGGACAGGTGACCGAGCAGTACTTC. Protein: CASSLGQVTEQYF.

The gene calls are TRBV28 and TRBJ2-1; D possibly corresponds to TRBD1 (8 bases). The CDR3 covers 14 residues. CDR1 is MDHEN, CDR2 SYDVKM, per germline. With 6 bases removed from V and 9 bases from J, the gap between germline ends came to 18 bases. The CDR3 DNA reads as TGTGCCAGCAGACACAGGGGGGGAGGCGGTGAGCAGTTCTTC. Its protein is CASRHRGGGGEQFF.

This clone was seen more than once but under ten times. The chain has TRBV7-2 and TRBJ1-1; D gene uncertain. This CDR3 has 15 amino acids. CDR1 SGHTA and CDR2 FQGNSA come from the germline V gene. Trimming took 1 base from V and 3 from J, leaving 12 bases between them. The CDR3 region is CASSLGPIAYTEAFF. In nucleotides, the CDR3 is TGTGCCAGCAGCTTAGGGCCAATTGCATACACTGAAGCTTTCTTT.

The V gene is TRBV29-1, the J gene TRBJ2-1; 7 bases are a match to TRBD1. Losses at the gene ends were 6 bases for V and 0 bases for J; bases not matched to a gene: 8. Germline-derived CDR1 and CDR2 are SQVTM and ANQGSEA. CDR3 length equals 15 residues. This chain's CDR3 is CSVESTGSSYNEQFF. The CDR3 bases are TGCAGCGTGGAATCGACAGGGAGCTCCTACAATGAGCAGTTCTTC.